This TCR beta chain was identified during a study of blood T cell repertoires in COVID-19. Study details: Specimens from acute and convalescent COVID-19 originated in the United States, Italy and Spain.

The CDR3 runs to 14 residues. The germline CDR1 and CDR2 sequences are MNHEY and SMNVEV (reference sequence). Trimming shortened V by 2 bases and J by 5 bases, and 12 bases separated the two germline ends. Using immunoSEQ multiplex PCR, the repertoire was profiled, and TCRdb retains in-frame clones only, with some absent. The repertoire holds approximately 300,000 clones, with 90% as singletons. This TCR was recovered from a woman in her twenties or thirties with COVID-19, enrolled during active disease. The rearrangement links TRBV27 to TRBJ2-5; D may be TRBD2 (5 bases). What was sequenced was peripheral blood. CDR3 coding DNA: TGTGCCAGCAGTTTAGCGGGTGGCGGGGAGACCCAGTACTTC. Its protein product is CASSLAGGGETQYF.